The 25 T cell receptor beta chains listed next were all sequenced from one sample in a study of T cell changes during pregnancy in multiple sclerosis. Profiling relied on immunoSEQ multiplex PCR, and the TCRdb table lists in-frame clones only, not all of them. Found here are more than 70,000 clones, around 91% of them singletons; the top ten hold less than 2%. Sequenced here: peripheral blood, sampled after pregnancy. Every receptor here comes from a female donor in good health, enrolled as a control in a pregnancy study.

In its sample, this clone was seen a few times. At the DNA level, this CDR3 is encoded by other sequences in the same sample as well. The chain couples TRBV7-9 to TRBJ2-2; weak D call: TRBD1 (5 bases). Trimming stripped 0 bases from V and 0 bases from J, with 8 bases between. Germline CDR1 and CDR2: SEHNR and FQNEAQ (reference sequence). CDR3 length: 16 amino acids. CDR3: CASSLAQGTNTGELFF. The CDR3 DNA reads TGTGCCAGCAGCTTAGCGCAGGGAACGAACACCGGGGAGCTGTTTTTT.

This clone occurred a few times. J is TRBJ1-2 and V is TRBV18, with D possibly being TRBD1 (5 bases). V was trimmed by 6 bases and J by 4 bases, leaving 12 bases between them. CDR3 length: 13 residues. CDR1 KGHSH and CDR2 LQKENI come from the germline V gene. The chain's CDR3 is CASSTLQGYGYTF. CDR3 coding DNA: TGTGCCAGCTCTACACTGCAGGGCTATGGCTACACCTTC.

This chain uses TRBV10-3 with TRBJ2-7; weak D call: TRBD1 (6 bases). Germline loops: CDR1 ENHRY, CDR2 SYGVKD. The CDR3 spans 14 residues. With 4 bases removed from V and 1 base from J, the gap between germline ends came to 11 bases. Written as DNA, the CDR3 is TGTGCCATCAGTGTCGGGACACAATCCTACGAGCAGTACTTC. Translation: CAISVGTQSYEQYF.

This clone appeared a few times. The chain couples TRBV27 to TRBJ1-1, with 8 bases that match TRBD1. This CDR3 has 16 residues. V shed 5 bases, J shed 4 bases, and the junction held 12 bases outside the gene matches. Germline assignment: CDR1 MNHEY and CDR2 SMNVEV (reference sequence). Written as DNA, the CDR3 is TGTGCCAGCAGTCCGTATTTTCAGGGGGCGGGCACTGAAGCTTTCTTT. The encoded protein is CASSPYFQGAGTEAFF.

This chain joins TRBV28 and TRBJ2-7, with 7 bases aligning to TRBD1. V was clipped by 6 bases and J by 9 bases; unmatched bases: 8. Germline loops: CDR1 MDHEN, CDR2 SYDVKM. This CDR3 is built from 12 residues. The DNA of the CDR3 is TGTGCCAGCAGAGGATGGACAGGATCGCAGTACTTC. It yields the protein CASRGWTGSQYF.

The CDR3 sequence is CASRSSGTGFSPLHF. The CDR3 bases are TGTGCCAGCAGATCCTCCGGGACAGGATTTTCACCCCTCCACTTT. The gene calls are TRBV27 and TRBJ1-6, with 8 bases matching TRBD1. This CDR3 comprises 15 residues. V was pared by 6 bases and J by 9 bases, with 10 bases of the junction left unmatched. Germline CDR1 MNHEY, CDR2 SMNVEV (reference sequence).

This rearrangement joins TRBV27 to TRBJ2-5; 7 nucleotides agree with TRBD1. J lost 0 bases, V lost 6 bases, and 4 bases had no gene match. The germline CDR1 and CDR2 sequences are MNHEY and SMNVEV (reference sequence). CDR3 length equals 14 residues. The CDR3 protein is CASRRQGDQETQYF. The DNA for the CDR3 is TGTGCCAGCAGGAGACAGGGAGACCAAGAGACCCAGTACTTC.

The DNA for the CDR3 is TGTGCCAGCAACCCTCGGACGGGACAGGGGTACCTGTTTTTT. Protein product: CASNPRTGQGYLFF. The genes are TRBV7-8 and TRBJ1-4; 10 bases match TRBD1. Trimming cost V 7 bases and J 14 bases; bases outside gene matches: 13. CDR3 length: 14 amino acids. Germline V CDR1 and CDR2: SGHVS, FQNEAQ.

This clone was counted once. Here the CDR3 DNA reads TGTGCCAGCAGCTTAGAGGGGACTGGAAACACCATATATTTT. It encodes CASSLEGTGNTIYF. This chain uses TRBV7-2 with TRBJ1-3; D might be TRBD1 (5 bases). Trimming took 1 base from V and 2 from J, leaving 6 bases between them. Germline loops: CDR1 SGHTA, CDR2 FQGNSA. CDR3 length equals 14 residues. The full variable domain, with the rest looked up from reference TRBV7-2 and TRBJ1-3, is GAGVSQSPSNKVTEKGKDVELRCDPISGHTALYWYRQSLGQGLEFLIYFQGNSAPDKSGLPSDRFSAERTGGSVSTLTIQRTQQEDSAVYLCASSLEGTGNTIYFGEGSWLTVV.

CDR3 protein: CASSALRAGANYGYTF. CDR3 DNA sequence: TGTGCCAGTAGTGCTCTGAGGGCAGGAGCTAACTATGGCTACACCTTC. The V and J genes are TRBV19 and TRBJ1-2; D is unclear. The germline V gene encodes CDR1 LNHDA and CDR2 SQIVND (reference sequence). V was clipped by 5 bases and J by 0 bases, with 16 bases between them. The CDR3 contains 16 residues.

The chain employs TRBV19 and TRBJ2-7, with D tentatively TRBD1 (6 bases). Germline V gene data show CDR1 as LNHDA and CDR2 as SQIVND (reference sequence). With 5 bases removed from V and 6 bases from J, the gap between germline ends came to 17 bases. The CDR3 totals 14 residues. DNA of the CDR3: TGTGCCAGTAGTGCCCCAGGGGCCCCCGGCGAGCAGTACTTC. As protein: CASSAPGAPGEQYF.

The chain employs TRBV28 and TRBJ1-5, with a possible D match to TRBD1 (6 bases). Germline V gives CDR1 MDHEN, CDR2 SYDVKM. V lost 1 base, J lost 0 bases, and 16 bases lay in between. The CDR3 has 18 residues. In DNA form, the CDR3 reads TGTGCCAGCAGTTTATTTACCCAGGGGACGCATAGCAATCAGCCCCAGCATTTT. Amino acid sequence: CASSLFTQGTHSNQPQHF.

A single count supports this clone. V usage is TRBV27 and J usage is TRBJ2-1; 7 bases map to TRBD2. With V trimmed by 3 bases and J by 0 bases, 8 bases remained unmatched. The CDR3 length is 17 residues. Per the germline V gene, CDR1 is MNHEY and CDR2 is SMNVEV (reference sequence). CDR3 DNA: TGTGCCAGCAGTTTTGAGACTAGCTGGAGCTCCTACAATGAGCAGTTCTTC. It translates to CASSFETSWSSYNEQFF.

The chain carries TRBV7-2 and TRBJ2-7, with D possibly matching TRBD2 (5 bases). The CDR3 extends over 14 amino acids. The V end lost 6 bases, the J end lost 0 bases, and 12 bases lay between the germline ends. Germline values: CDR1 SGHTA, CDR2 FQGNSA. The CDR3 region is CASRGGLFSYEQYF. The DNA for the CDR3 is TGTGCCAGCAGGGGCGGACTCTTCTCCTACGAGCAGTACTTC. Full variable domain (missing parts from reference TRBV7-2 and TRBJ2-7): GAGVSQSPSNKVTEKGKDVELRCDPISGHTALYWYRQSLGQGLEFLIYFQGNSAPDKSGLPSDRFSAERTGGSVSTLTIQRTQQEDSAVYLCASRGGLFSYEQYFGPGTRLTVT.

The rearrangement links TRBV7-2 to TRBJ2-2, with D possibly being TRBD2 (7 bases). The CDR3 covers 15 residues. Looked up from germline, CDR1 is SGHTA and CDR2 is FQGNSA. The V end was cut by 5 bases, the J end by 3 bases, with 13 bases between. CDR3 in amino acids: CASSHGGADTGELFF. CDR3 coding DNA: TGTGCCAGCAGCCATGGGGGGGCTGACACCGGGGAGCTGTTTTTT.

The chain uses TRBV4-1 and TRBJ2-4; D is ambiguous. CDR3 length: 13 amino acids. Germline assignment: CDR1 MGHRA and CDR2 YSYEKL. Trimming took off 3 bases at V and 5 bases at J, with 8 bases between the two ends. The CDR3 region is CASSHVLQNIQYF. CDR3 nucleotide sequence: TGCGCCAGCAGCCATGTACTTCAAAACATTCAGTACTTC.

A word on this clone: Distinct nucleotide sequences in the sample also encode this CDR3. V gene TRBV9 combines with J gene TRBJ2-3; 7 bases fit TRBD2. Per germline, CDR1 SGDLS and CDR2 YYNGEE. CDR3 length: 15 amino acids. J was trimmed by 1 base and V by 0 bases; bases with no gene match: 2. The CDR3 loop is CASSVDRGGTDTQYF. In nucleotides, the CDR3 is TGTGCCAGCAGCGTAGACCGGGGGGGCACAGATACGCAGTATTTT. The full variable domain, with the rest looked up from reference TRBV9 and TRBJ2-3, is DSGVTQTPKHLITATGQRVTLRCSPRSGDLSVYWYQQSLDQGLQFLIQYYNGEERAKGNILERFSAQQFPDLHSELNLSSLELGDSALYFCASSVDRGGTDTQYFGPGTRLTVL.

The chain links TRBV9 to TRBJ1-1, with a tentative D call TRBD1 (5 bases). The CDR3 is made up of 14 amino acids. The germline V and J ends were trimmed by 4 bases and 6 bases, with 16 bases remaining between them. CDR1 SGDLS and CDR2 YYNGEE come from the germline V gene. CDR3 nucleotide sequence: TGTGCCAGCAGCTCCTACAGTAAGGGGCCTGAAGCTTTCTTT. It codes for CASSSYSKGPEAFF.

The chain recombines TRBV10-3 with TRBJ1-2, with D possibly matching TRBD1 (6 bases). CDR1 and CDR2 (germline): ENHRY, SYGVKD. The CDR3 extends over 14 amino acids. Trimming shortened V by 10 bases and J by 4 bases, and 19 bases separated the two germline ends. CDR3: CATLNQGRSYGYTF. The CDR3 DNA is TGTGCCACCCTAAATCAGGGGCGAAGCTATGGCTACACCTTC.

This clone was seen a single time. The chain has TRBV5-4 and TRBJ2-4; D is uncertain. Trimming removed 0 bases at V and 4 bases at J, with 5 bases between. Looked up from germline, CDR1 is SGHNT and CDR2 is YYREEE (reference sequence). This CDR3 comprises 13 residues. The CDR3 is CASSLDRKNIQYF. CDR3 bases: TGTGCCAGCAGCTTGGACAGAAAAAACATTCAGTACTTC. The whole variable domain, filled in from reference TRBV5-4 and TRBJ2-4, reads ETGVTQSPTHLIKTRGQQVTLRCSSQSGHNTVSWYQQALGQGPQFIFQYYREEENGRGNFPPRFSGLQFPNYSSELNVNALELDDSALYLCASSLDRKNIQYFGAGTRLSVL.

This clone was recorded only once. CDR3: CASSYPPAGQETQYF. The CDR3 DNA is TGTGCCAGCAGTTACCCTCCTGCGGGGCAAGAGACCCAGTACTTC. The J gene is TRBJ2-5, the V gene TRBV6-7; D might be TRBD2 (6 bases). TRBV6-7 is designated an ORF whose function remains uncertain. This CDR3 contains 15 residues. Trimming removed 2 bases from V and 2 bases from J, with 12 bases in between.

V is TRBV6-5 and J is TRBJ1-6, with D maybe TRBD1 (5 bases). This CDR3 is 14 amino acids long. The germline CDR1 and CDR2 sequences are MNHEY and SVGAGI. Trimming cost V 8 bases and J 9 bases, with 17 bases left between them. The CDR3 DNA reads TGTGCCAGCCACCAGGGCCCTCTTGGTTCACCCCTCCACTTT. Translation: CASHQGPLGSPLHF.

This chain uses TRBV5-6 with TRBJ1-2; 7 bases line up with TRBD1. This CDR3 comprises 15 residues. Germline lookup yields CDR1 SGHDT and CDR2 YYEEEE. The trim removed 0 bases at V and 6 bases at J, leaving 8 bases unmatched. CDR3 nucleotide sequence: TGTGCCAGCAGCTTGGAGAACAGGGGAATTGATGGCTACACCTTC. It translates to CASSLENRGIDGYTF.

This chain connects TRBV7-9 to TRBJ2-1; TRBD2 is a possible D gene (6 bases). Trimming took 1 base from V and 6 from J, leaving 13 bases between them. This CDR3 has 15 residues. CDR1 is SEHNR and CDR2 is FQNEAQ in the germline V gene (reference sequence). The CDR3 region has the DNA TGTGCCAGCAGCTTAGGGACTACCCCCTCCAATGAGCAGTTCTTC. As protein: CASSLGTTPSNEQFF.

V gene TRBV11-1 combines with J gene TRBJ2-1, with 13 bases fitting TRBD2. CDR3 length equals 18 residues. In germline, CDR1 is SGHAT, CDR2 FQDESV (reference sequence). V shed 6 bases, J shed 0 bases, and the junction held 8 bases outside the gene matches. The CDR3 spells CASRGLAGPLSSYNEQFF. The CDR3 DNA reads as TGTGCCAGCAGGGGACTAGCGGGGCCTCTCAGCTCCTACAATGAGCAGTTCTTC.